A selection of T cell receptor beta chains follows, all from one sample in a study of blood T cell repertoires in COVID-19. The table came from immunoSEQ multiplex PCR; TCRdb's copy has only in-frame clones and leaves some out. Altogether about 180,000 clones are present, about nine tenths being singletons, with the ten largest covering around 20%. The sample was peripheral blood. Every receptor here comes from a man between 65 and 85 years old with active or convalescent COVID-19. Each CDR3 is given with its conserved first and last residue. A D gene is named only where the DNA matches it firmly. Only some rows state a clone size, as once, few, many or a class for expanded clones.

D: .; V: TRBV3-1/TRBV3-2; J: TRBJ2-1; size: .; DNA: TGTGCCAGCAGGCAAGGACAGTTAGCGGGCGATGAGCAGTTCTTC; CDR3: CASRQGQLAGDEQFF
D: .; V: TRBV28; J: TRBJ1-3; size: .; DNA: TGTGCCAGCAGTCTCCGTACCGGGGGACGGCCGTTGGGCACCATATATTTT; CDR3: CASSLRTGGRPLGTIYF
D: .; V: TRBV5-6; J: TRBJ1-1; size: .; DNA: TGTGCCAGCAGCCTGAGCGGAGGGAGTAGCACTGAAGCTTTCTTT; CDR3: CASSLSGGSSTEAFF
D: .; V: TRBV25-1; J: TRBJ1-3; size: .; DNA: TGTGCCAGCAGCCACTCCTCTCCACGCTTCTCTGGAAACACCATATATTTT; CDR3: CASSHSSPRFSGNTIYF
D: .; V: TRBV19; J: TRBJ2-1; size: few; DNA: TGTGCCAGTAGTCCGGGACAATACAATGAGCAGTTCTTC; CDR3: CASSPGQYNEQFF
D: TRBD1; V: TRBV12-5; J: TRBJ1-1; size: .; DNA: TGTGCTAGTGGTTTGGAGGGGGCCCGAGCTTTCTTT; CDR3: CASGLEGARAFF
D: .; V: TRBV5-1; J: TRBJ2-2; size: few; DNA: TGCGCCAGCAGCTTGGCCGGGGACACCGGGGAGCTGTTTTTT; CDR3: CASSLAGDTGELFF
D: .; V: TRBV2; J: TRBJ1-2; size: .; DNA: TGTGCCAGCAGTGAGTGGCAGTCCTATGGCTACACCTTC; CDR3: CASSEWQSYGYTF
D: .; V: TRBV11-2; J: TRBJ1-1; size: .; DNA: TGTGCCAGCAGCTTATCGCCAGGGCCTTTGGCTTTCTTT; CDR3: CASSLSPGPLAFF
D: .; V: TRBV7-2; J: TRBJ1-5; size: .; DNA: TGTGCCAGCACCCTGGCGGGCACCCCGGGCATGGATCAGCCCCAGCATTTT; CDR3: CASTLAGTPGMDQPQHF
D: .; V: TRBV2; J: TRBJ2-4; size: .; DNA: TGTGCCAGCAGCCCAGAGACAGCCTTCAAAAACATTCAGTACTTC; CDR3: CASSPETAFKNIQYF
D: TRBD2; V: TRBV27; J: TRBJ2-7; size: .; DNA: TGTGCCAGCGGGTCCGGGGGGGGCAACCACGAGCAGTACTTC; CDR3: CASGSGGGNHEQYF
D: .; V: TRBV7-2; J: TRBJ2-7; size: .; DNA: TGTGCCAGCACCCCCGTCCCTTTTAATCCTTACGAGCAGTACTTC; CDR3: CASTPVPFNPYEQYF
D: .; V: TRBV6-5; J: TRBJ2-7; size: .; DNA: TGTGCCAGCAGCTCAATGGGCAGGGGAAGGAACGAGCAGTACTTC; CDR3: CASSSMGRGRNEQYF
D: TRBD1; V: TRBV5-1; J: TRBJ1-4; size: .; DNA: TGCGCCAGCTCCCGGGACAGGGTTACTAATGAAAAACTGTTTTTT; CDR3: CASSRDRVTNEKLFF
D: .; V: TRBV6-6; J: TRBJ2-4; size: .; DNA: TGTGCCAGCACTGGAGGTCAAAACATTCAGTACTTC; CDR3: CASTGGQNIQYF
D: .; V: TRBV29-1; J: TRBJ1-1; size: .; DNA: TGCAGCGTTCCTGACAGGACTGAAGCTTTCTTT; CDR3: CSVPDRTEAFF
D: .; V: TRBV19; J: TRBJ1-2; size: .; DNA: TGTGCCAGTAGTATATCTACAGACACCTATGGCTACACCTTC; CDR3: CASSISTDTYGYTF
D: .; V: TRBV28; J: TRBJ1-4; size: .; DNA: TGTGCCAGCAGTTCCCCCGACCGCAACGGGAGGGCGAATGAAAAACTGTTTTTT; CDR3: CASSSPDRNGRANEKLFF
D: TRBD1; V: TRBV5-5; J: TRBJ2-3; size: once; DNA: TGTGCCAGCAGCTTGCCGCCAGGGGGCGGCACAGATACGCAGTATTTT; CDR3: CASSLPPGGGTDTQYF
D: TRBD1; V: TRBV6-5; J: TRBJ2-2; size: .; DNA: TGTGCCAGCAGCCACGGGACAGCGAACACCGGGGAGCTGTTTTTT; CDR3: CASSHGTANTGELFF
D: .; V: TRBV20-1; J: TRBJ1-5; size: .; DNA: TGCAGTGCTAGTCGGGGGGGTACGAATCAGCCCCAGCATTTT; CDR3: CSASRGGTNQPQHF
D: .; V: TRBV5-5; J: TRBJ1-2; size: .; DNA: TGTGCCAGCAGCTTGCTGTCTAGTACAGGCCCCCCAGCAGGCTACACCTTC; CDR3: CASSLLSSTGPPAGYTF
D: TRBD1; V: TRBV24-1; J: TRBJ1-5; size: once; DNA: TGTGCCACCAAAGGGGTCCAAAGGGGGCTAATGAATAGCAATCAGCCCCAGCATTTT; CDR3: CATKGVQRGLMNSNQPQHF
D: TRBD1; V: TRBV7-2; J: TRBJ1-4; size: .; DNA: TGTGCCAGCAGCCCCGGACAGGGGGCTGAAAAACTGTTTTTT; CDR3: CASSPGQGAEKLFF
D: .; V: TRBV7-9; J: TRBJ1-1; size: .; DNA: TGTGCCAGCAGCGGGGCGGGGGGAACTGAAGCTTTCTTT; CDR3: CASSGAGGTEAFF
D: .; V: TRBV5-8; J: TRBJ1-5; size: .; DNA: TGTGCCAGCAGCTTGCGGGGGACGGAACGACAGCATTTT; CDR3: CASSLRGTERQHF
D: TRBD2; V: TRBV5-1; J: TRBJ2-7; size: .; DNA: TGCGCCAGCAGCTTGGTATGGCGGGAGGACCCCTACGAGCAGTACTTC; CDR3: CASSLVWREDPYEQYF
D: TRBD1; V: TRBV24-1; J: TRBJ2-6; size: .; DNA: TGTGCCACCGGTGAAGGACAGGGAGGCTCTGGGGCCAACGTCCTGACTTTC; CDR3: CATGEGQGGSGANVLTF
D: .; V: TRBV12-5; J: TRBJ2-7; size: .; DNA: TGTGCTAGTGGTTTGGTACAGGGTAGCTCCTACGAGCAGTACTTC; CDR3: CASGLVQGSSYEQYF
D: .; V: TRBV29-1; J: TRBJ2-7; size: few; DNA: TGCAGCGTTGCGAGCACCAACGAGCAGTACTTC; CDR3: CSVASTNEQYF
D: .; V: TRBV4-1; J: TRBJ2-6; size: .; DNA: TGCGCCAGCAGCAATCTCTCTGGGGCCAACGTCCTGACTTTC; CDR3: CASSNLSGANVLTF
D: TRBD1; V: TRBV27; J: TRBJ1-1; size: .; DNA: TGTGCCAGCAGTTCCGCCGGGACAGGGAACACTGAAGCTTTCTTT; CDR3: CASSSAGTGNTEAFF
D: TRBD1; V: TRBV15; J: TRBJ2-6; size: .; DNA: TGTGCCACCAGCAGAGGGATGTCCGGGACAGGGGTCTCTGGGGCCAACGTCCTGACTTTC; CDR3: CATSRGMSGTGVSGANVLTF
D: .; V: TRBV7-2; J: TRBJ2-5; size: .; DNA: TGTGCCAGCAGCCCGGGAATTACGGGGACCCAGTACTTC; CDR3: CASSPGITGTQYF
D: .; V: TRBV5-5; J: TRBJ1-6; size: .; DNA: TGTGCCAGCAGTAAGGACAGCAGCGCGAGCTCCTATAATTCACCCCTCCACTTT; CDR3: CASSKDSSASSYNSPLHF
D: .; V: TRBV18; J: TRBJ2-5; size: .; DNA: TGTGCCAGCTCACCGCGACAGCAAGAGACCCAGTACTTC; CDR3: CASSPRQQETQYF
D: .; V: TRBV11-2; J: TRBJ1-2; size: few; DNA: TGTGCCAGCAGGCCAGGTAGTGACTATGGCTACACCTTC; CDR3: CASRPGSDYGYTF
D: .; V: TRBV19; J: TRBJ1-1; size: .; DNA: TGTGCCAGTAGTTATCGGGGGGCCCGCCCCACTGAAGCTTTCTTT; CDR3: CASSYRGARPTEAFF
D: .; V: TRBV18; J: TRBJ2-5; size: .; DNA: TGTGCCAGCTCACCACGTAGAGTTCCCCAAGAGACCCAGTACTTC; CDR3: CASSPRRVPQETQYF
D: TRBD1; V: TRBV7-2; J: TRBJ1-2; size: .; DNA: TGTGCCAGCAGCTTCGCCCCCGGACAGGGCGGGTATGGCTACACCTTC; CDR3: CASSFAPGQGGYGYTF
D: .; V: TRBV28; J: TRBJ2-7; size: .; DNA: .; CDR3: CASSSSDRGYEQYF
D: .; V: TRBV5-1; J: TRBJ2-3; size: .; DNA: TGCGCCAGCAGCCGTGACAGACGCACAGATACGCAGTATTTT; CDR3: CASSRDRRTDTQYF
D: .; V: TRBV19; J: TRBJ2-7; size: .; DNA: TGTGCCAGTAGTTGGGGCCGTTCCTACGAGCAGTACTTC; CDR3: CASSWGRSYEQYF
D: TRBD1; V: TRBV29-1; J: TRBJ1-1; size: .; DNA: TGCAGCGGGGGGACAGGGATAGGGCGGAGCACTGAAGCTTTCTTT; CDR3: CSGGTGIGRSTEAFF
D: .; V: TRBV9; J: TRBJ1-1; size: .; DNA: TGTGCCAGCAGCGTAGCTCCGAACACTGAAGCTTTCTTT; CDR3: CASSVAPNTEAFF
D: .; V: TRBV5-1; J: TRBJ2-7; size: .; DNA: TGCGCCAGCAGCTTGGAATCCAGAATTTCCTACGAGCAGTACTTC; CDR3: CASSLESRISYEQYF
D: TRBD1; V: TRBV24-1; J: TRBJ1-2; size: .; DNA: TGTGCCACCAGTGAATCAACAGGGGGCCAGTTCTATGGCTACACCTTC; CDR3: CATSESTGGQFYGYTF
D: TRBD1; V: TRBV4-3; J: TRBJ2-7; size: .; DNA: TGCGCCAGCAGCCGTACCACCGGGACAGGGAGGTACGAGCAGTACTTC; CDR3: CASSRTTGTGRYEQYF
D: .; V: TRBV15; J: TRBJ2-2; size: .; DNA: TGTGCCACCAGCAGGGAAGCAGGAGGGTCCACCGGGGAGCTGTTTTTT; CDR3: CATSREAGGSTGELFF
D: .; V: TRBV7-2; J: TRBJ1-1; size: .; DNA: TGTGCCAGCAGCCTGGGACGGAGGGTCGTGAACACTGAAGCTTTCTTT; CDR3: CASSLGRRVVNTEAFF
D: TRBD1; V: TRBV4-2; J: TRBJ1-2; size: .; DNA: TGTGCCAGCAGCCAAACAGGGGGCCGTAACTATGGCTACACCTTC; CDR3: CASSQTGGRNYGYTF
D: .; V: TRBV4-3; J: TRBJ1-6; size: .; DNA: TGCGCCAGCAGCCAAGAAACGGCAGGGGTGAATTCACCCCTCCACTTT; CDR3: CASSQETAGVNSPLHF
D: .; V: TRBV7-2; J: TRBJ1-5; size: few; DNA: TGTGCCAGCAGTTCCTATTCTCAGCCCCAGCATTTT; CDR3: CASSSYSQPQHF
D: TRBD1; V: TRBV5-1; J: TRBJ2-7; size: .; DNA: TGCGCCAGCAGCATAAGGACAGGGGGCCACGAGCAGTACTTC; CDR3: CASSIRTGGHEQYF